This section outlines one T cell receptor beta chain sequence together with its context. The sample comes from a study of blood T cell repertoires in COVID-19. Study details: Nucleic acid was either cDNA or gDNA, and it came from T cells, B-cell-depleted T cells, or PBMCs.

Original methodology: Reference gene primer amplification gave nucleated cell count estimates. TCRdb keeps only in-frame clones here, not all; method: immunoSEQ multiplex PCR. The D gene and trimming were derived from the DNA, and the V and J assignments and clone size from that table. The data show 97,000 or so clones, with 82% seen just once and 9.5% to 13% held by the top ten. This sequence was found in a man in his 70s with active or convalescent COVID-19. The sequenced sample was peripheral blood.

The CDR3 loop is CASSLGGRNTEAFF. The CDR3 nucleotides are TGTGCCAGCAGCTTGGGCGGCAGGAACACTGAAGCTTTCTTT. The genes are TRBV5-6 and TRBJ1-1; D gene uncertain. This CDR3 spans 14 amino acids. Germline V CDR1 and CDR2: SGHDT, YYEEEE. Trimming stripped 0 bases from V and 1 base from J, with 7 bases between.